The clone carrying this T cell receptor beta chain was picked up many times. The antigen is undetermined. TCR beta CDR3 region amplification was performed from RNA transcripts. First-round RT-PCR with HTBI primers amplified the TCR CDR3 region. Via MiXCR, TCRdb re-called the multiplex PCR reads, giving one row per CDR3 protein. The sample lists some 380,000 distinct CDR3 sequences, roughly 14% occurring once. Germline values: CDR1 PRHDT, CDR2 FYEKMQ (reference sequence). Trimming shortened V by 2 bases and J by 2 bases, and 13 bases separated the two germline ends. This CDR3 contains 15 residues. The sample originates from a study of T cells in Graves' hyperthyroidism and ophthalmopathy. Overall study results and limits: Using 13 V-J features, a model discriminated ophthalmopathy from stable hyperthyroidism.

The V gene is TRBV13, the J gene TRBJ2-7; a weak D match, TRBD1 (6 bases). Sequencing used blood. The TCR comes from a man aged 30-40 years with Graves' hyperthyroidism that later progressed to Graves' ophthalmopathy. This CDR3 is CASSLYGRGAYEQYF. In DNA form, the CDR3 reads TGTGCCAGCAGCTTATACGGCAGGGGCGCCTACGAGCAGTACTTC.